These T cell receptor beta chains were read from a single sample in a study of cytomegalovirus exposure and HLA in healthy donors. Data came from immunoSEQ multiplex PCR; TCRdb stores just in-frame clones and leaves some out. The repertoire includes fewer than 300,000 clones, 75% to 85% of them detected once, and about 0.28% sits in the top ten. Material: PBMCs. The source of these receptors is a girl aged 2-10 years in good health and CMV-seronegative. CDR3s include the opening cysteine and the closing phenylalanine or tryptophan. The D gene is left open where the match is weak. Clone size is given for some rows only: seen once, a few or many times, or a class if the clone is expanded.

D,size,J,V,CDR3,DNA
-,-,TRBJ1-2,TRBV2,CAPDSEGAYYGYTF,TGTGCCCCCGACTCTGAGGGCGCTTACTATGGCTACACCTTC
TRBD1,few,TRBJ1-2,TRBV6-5,CASRKGQGRDGYTF,TGTGCCAGCAGGAAGGGACAGGGGAGGGATGGCTACACCTTC
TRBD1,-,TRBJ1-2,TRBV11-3,CASSTDRAWYYGYTF,TGTGCCAGCAGCACTGACAGGGCTTGGTACTATGGCTACACCTTC
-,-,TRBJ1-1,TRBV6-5,CASSYSSAGENTEAFF,TGTGCCAGCAGTTACTCTTCGGCAGGGGAGAACACTGAAGCTTTCTTT
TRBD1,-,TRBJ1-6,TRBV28,CASSGSGTGEPPLHF,TGTGCCAGCAGTGGGTCCGGGACAGGGGAGCCACCCCTCCACTTT
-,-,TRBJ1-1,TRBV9,CASSHGGNTEAFF,TGTGCCAGCAGCCACGGGGGAAACACTGAAGCTTTCTTT
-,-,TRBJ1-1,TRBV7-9,CASSQGGVNTEAFF,TGTGCCAGCAGCCAAGGAGGGGTGAACACTGAAGCTTTCTTT
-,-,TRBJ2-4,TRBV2,CASGGFIQYF,TGTGCCAGCGGCGGGTTCATTCAGTACTTC
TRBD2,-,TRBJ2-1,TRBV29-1,CSVEGLAGGYNEQFF,TGCAGCGTTGAAGGGCTAGCGGGAGGCTACAATGAGCAGTTCTTC
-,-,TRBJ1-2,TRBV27,CASSLSGRGRGRDGYTF,TGTGCCAGCAGTTTATCAGGGAGGGGCAGGGGAAGAGATGGCTACACCTTC
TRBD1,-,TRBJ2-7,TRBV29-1,CSVYRDRDYEQYF,TGCAGCGTTTACCGGGACAGAGACTACGAGCAGTACTTC
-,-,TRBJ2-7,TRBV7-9,CSSSSRQARSYEQYF,TGTTCCAGCAGTTCACGACAGGCCCGCTCCTACGAGCAGTACTTC
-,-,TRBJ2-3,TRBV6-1,CASSEYLHAGF,TGTGCCAGCAGTGAGTACCTGCACGCGGGTTTT
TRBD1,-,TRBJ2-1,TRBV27,CASSPDRGQGYDNEQFF,TGTGCCAGCAGTCCGGACCGTGGACAGGGCTACGACAATGAGCAGTTCTTC
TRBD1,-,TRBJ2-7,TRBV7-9,CASSTGTVYEQYF,TGTGCCAGCAGCACAGGGACAGTTTACGAGCAGTACTTC
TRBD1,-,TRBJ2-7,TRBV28,CASSRQGGSYEQYF,TGTGCCAGCAGCCGACAGGGGGGGTCCTACGAGCAGTACTTC
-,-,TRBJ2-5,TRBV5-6,CASSMDYQETQYF,TGTGCCAGCAGCATGGACTACCAAGAGACCCAGTACTTC